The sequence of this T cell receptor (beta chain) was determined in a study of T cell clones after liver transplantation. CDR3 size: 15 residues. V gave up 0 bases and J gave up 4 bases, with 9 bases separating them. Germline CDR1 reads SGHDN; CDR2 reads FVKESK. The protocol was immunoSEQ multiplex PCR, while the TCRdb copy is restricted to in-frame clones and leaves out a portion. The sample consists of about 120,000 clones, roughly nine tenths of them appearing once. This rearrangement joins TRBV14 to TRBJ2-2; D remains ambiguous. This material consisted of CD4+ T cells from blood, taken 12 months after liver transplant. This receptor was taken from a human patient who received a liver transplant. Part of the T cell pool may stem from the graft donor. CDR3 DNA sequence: TGTGCCAGCAGCCAAGATCGGATACCCACCGGGGAGCTGTTTTTT. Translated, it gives CASSQDRIPTGELFF.